This T cell receptor beta chain came from a study of cytomegalovirus exposure and HLA in healthy donors. CDR3 size: 17 residues. The germline V gene encodes CDR1 SEHNR and CDR2 FQNEAQ (reference sequence). Points on this clone: One end of the junction does not line up with germline, which may come from a read error.

Though nominally healthy at sampling, donors likely had unrecorded immune exposures. Primers for the PCR totalled 60 Vbeta and 13 Jbeta. Clones were sequenced by immunoSEQ multiplex PCR, and TCRdb holds only the in-frame ones, with some missing. The sample holds about 120,000 clones, around 79% seen once. Sequencing was done on a sample of PBMCs. The chain links TRBV7-9 to TRBJ2-2; maybe TRBD1 (6 bases). This sequence was found in a middle-aged woman in good health and CMV-seronegative. The CDR3, as DNA: TGTTCCAGCAGCTTAGGCCCAAACAGGGCGGACACCGGGGAGCTGTTTTTT. This gives the protein CSSSLGPNRADTGELFF.